Below, 11 T cell receptor beta chains from the same sample are listed, as sequenced in a study of Ad26.COV2.S vaccination and SARS-CoV-2 variants. Treatment defined: 19 received Ad26.COV2.S at low or high dose, single or two shots; about five received placebo; per-sample allocation not given. Collection of samples fell on day 63 after the first vaccine or placebo injection. Some clones are missing from TCRdb's copy, which holds only in-frame ones; the method was immunoSEQ multiplex PCR. The repertoire includes about 350,000 clones, less than 90% of them detected once, and roughly 10% sits in the top ten. The sample consisted of peripheral blood, taken in a trial of Ad26.COV2.S vaccine versus placebo. The receptors here all came from a person between 18 and 65 years old who received the Ad26.COV2.S COVID-19 vaccine or a placebo.

V is TRBV28 and J is TRBJ1-5, with D possibly matching TRBD1 (6 bases). Between the trimmed V and J ends, which lost 8 bases and 1 base, there was a span of 15 bases. CDR1 MDHEN and CDR2 SYDVKM come from the germline V gene. The CDR3 covers 15 residues. This CDR3 reads CASGFLGHSNQPQHF. For the CDR3, the DNA is TGTGCCAGCGGATTCTTGGGACACAGCAATCAGCCCCAGCATTTT.

This rearrangement joins TRBV20-1 to TRBJ1-2, with D uncertain. Between the trimmed V and J ends, which lost 3 bases and 0 bases, there was a span of 8 bases. Germline V gene sequence: CDR1 DFQATT, CDR2 SNEGSKA (reference sequence). This CDR3 is 13 amino acids long. The CDR3 DNA is TGCAGTGCTAGTCACAGCCCTAACTATGGCTACACCTTC. Its translation is CSASHSPNYGYTF.

This clone was seen a single time. J is TRBJ2-7 and V is TRBV19; the D is unclear. V was pared by 5 bases and J by 3 bases, with 14 bases between. The CDR3 length is 14 residues. Germline V gene lookup returns CDR1 LNHDA and CDR2 SQIVND (reference sequence). The CDR3 loop reads CASSVQAPLYEQYF. The CDR3 bases are TGTGCCAGTAGTGTTCAGGCGCCTCTCTACGAGCAGTACTTC.

The chain employs TRBV6-2 or TRBV6-3 and TRBJ1-1; D might be TRBD1 (5 bases). Per germline, CDR1 MNHEY and CDR2 SVGEGT. The CDR3 has 14 residues. V lost 5 bases and J lost 11, with 21 bases in between. CDR3 sequence reads: CASSPRGGTFPAFF. The CDR3 DNA reads as TGTGCCAGCAGTCCCCGGGGAGGGACCTTTCCTGCTTTCTTT.

This chain links TRBV4-1 with TRBJ2-7; TRBD1 aligns across 7 bases. This CDR3 comprises 15 residues. Losses at the gene ends were 3 bases for V and 2 bases for J; bases not matched to a gene: 7. Germline loops: CDR1 MGHRA, CDR2 YSYEKL. The CDR3 reads CASSHPMTGTYEQYF. The CDR3 coding sequence is TGCGCCAGCAGCCACCCAATGACAGGGACCTACGAGCAGTACTTC.

This sequence joins TRBV24-1 and TRBJ1-2, with a tentative D call TRBD1 (5 bases). Trimming left V 4 bases short and J 6 bases short, with 20 bases between. This CDR3 has 16 amino acids. CDR1 is KGHDR and CDR2 is SFDVKD in the germline V gene. CDR3 amino acids: CATSDPTRGGYDGYTF. The CDR3 nucleotides are TGTGCCACCAGTGACCCGACTCGGGGCGGCTATGATGGCTACACCTTC.

The chain joins TRBV6-1 to TRBJ1-5; no clear D. Trimming removed 3 bases from V and 7 bases from J, with 10 bases in between. The CDR3 contains 13 residues. From germline, CDR1 is MNHNS and CDR2 SASEGT. The CDR3 protein is CASSEVGRQPQHF. For the CDR3, the DNA is TGTGCCAGCAGTGAGGTTGGACGACAGCCCCAGCATTTT.

This rearrangement joins TRBV28 to TRBJ1-6; tentative D call: TRBD1 (6 bases). The V end was cut by 3 bases, the J end by 8 bases, with 14 bases between. Per the germline V gene, CDR1 is MDHEN and CDR2 is SYDVKM. The CDR3 runs 15 residues. The CDR3: CASSLGGQRDSPLHF. CDR3 bases: TGTGCCAGCAGTTTGGGCGGACAGAGGGATTCACCCCTCCACTTT. The whole variable domain, filled in from reference TRBV28 and TRBJ1-6, reads DVKVTQSSRYLVKRTGEKVFLECVQDMDHENMFWYRQDPGLGLRLIYFSYDVKMKEKGDIPEGYSVSREKKERFSLILESASTNQTSMYLCASSLGGQRDSPLHFGNGTRLTVT.

The rearrangement joins TRBV19 to TRBJ2-2, with 10 bases fitting TRBD1. The V gene end was trimmed by 9 bases and the J gene end by 4 bases; junction bases not matched to a gene: 8. Germline V gene lookup returns CDR1 LNHDA and CDR2 SQIVND (reference sequence). The CDR3 is 15 amino acids. CDR3 region: CASERTGGPTGELFF. The CDR3 DNA reads as TGTGCCAGCGAGAGGACAGGGGGACCCACCGGGGAGCTGTTTTTT.

The rearrangement links TRBV10-3 to TRBJ1-3, with TRBD1 as a possible D gene (6 bases). The V gene lost 8 bases and the J gene lost 6 bases, with 17 bases spanning the gap. Germline CDR1 ENHRY, CDR2 SYGVKD. The CDR3 sequence is 14 residues long. The CDR3 loop is CAIARPGQANTIYF. The CDR3 coding sequence is TGTGCCATCGCGCGACCGGGACAAGCAAACACCATATATTTT.

The V gene is TRBV5-1, the J gene TRBJ2-3, with a possible D match to TRBD2 (5 bases). Per the germline V gene, CDR1 is SGHRS and CDR2 is YFSETQ. This CDR3 has 15 residues. Trimming took 4 bases from V and 0 from J, leaving 12 bases between them. DNA for the CDR3: TGCGCCAGCAGCGAACCGAGGGCTAGCACAGATACGCAGTATTTT. Protein: CASSEPRASTDTQYF. Looking up the rest from reference TRBV5-1 and TRBJ2-3 gives the full variable domain: KAGVTQTPRYLIKTRGQQVTLSCSPISGHRSVSWYQQTPGQGLQFLFEYFSETQRNKGNFPGRFSGRQFSNSRSEMNVSTLELGDSALYLCASSEPRASTDTQYFGPGTRLTVL.